This TCR beta chain was sequenced for a study of blood T cells in healthy people across ages. Study results and limitations: TCR beta diversity per million T cells fell roughly linearly with age.

Alongside a J-beta primer mix, a sample-barcoded 5' primer served in a second PCR lasting 7 to 11 cycles. Per sample, CDR3-containing paired-end reads numbered at least 2.5 million. Each CDR3 protein gets one entry after TCRdb re-called the 5' RACE reads with MiXCR. The sample shows over 1,200,000 distinct CDR3 sequences, 45% to 70% of them seen only once. The CDR3 extends over 11 amino acids. The V and J ends lost 2 bases and 11 bases respectively, with 10 bases between them. Germline values: CDR1 SGHDT, CDR2 YYEEEE. Caucasian, healthy and from Russia, the donors were aged between about 6 and 90. As to this clonotype: Its target is not known.

This sequence originates from a man aged 18 to 30 in good health. Sequences were obtained from blood. This chain connects TRBV5-6 to TRBJ1-1; TRBD1 might be the D (5 bases). In nucleotides, the CDR3 is TGTGCCAGCAGCTTTGATCGGGACGCTTTCTTT. It encodes CASSFDRDAFF.